This TCR beta chain was sequenced during a study of blood T cell repertoires in COVID-19. Study in general: Acute and convalescent COVID-19 specimens originated in the United States, Italy and Spain. PBMCs, B-cell-depleted T cells, or T cells were the source of the cDNA or gDNA that made up the material.

The germline CDR1 and CDR2 sequences are SGDLS and YYNGEE. V dropped 0 bases and J dropped 4 bases, with 14 bases sitting between them. This CDR3 has 15 amino acids. How the authors handled the data: Using reference gene primer amplification, nucleated cell counts were estimated. Sequenced by immunoSEQ multiplex PCR; TCRdb stores in-frame clones only, minus some. For V, J and clone size, that table is used; D and trimming come from the DNA. The sample has about 400,000 clones, roughly 90% seen once. The gene calls are TRBV9 and TRBJ2-7; D unresolved. This clonotype was sampled from a man aged 40-49 years with acute or convalescent COVID-19. Sequencing was carried out using peripheral blood. CDR3 coding DNA: TGTGCCAGCAGCGTAGCGGATAGCCTTGGTTACGAGCAGTACTTC. Translating gives CASSVADSLGYEQYF. Looking up the rest from reference TRBV9 and TRBJ2-7 gives the full variable domain: DSGVTQTPKHLITATGQRVTLRCSPRSGDLSVYWYQQSLDQGLQFLIQYYNGEERAKGNILERFSAQQFPDLHSELNLSSLELGDSALYFCASSVADSLGYEQYFGPGTRLTVT.